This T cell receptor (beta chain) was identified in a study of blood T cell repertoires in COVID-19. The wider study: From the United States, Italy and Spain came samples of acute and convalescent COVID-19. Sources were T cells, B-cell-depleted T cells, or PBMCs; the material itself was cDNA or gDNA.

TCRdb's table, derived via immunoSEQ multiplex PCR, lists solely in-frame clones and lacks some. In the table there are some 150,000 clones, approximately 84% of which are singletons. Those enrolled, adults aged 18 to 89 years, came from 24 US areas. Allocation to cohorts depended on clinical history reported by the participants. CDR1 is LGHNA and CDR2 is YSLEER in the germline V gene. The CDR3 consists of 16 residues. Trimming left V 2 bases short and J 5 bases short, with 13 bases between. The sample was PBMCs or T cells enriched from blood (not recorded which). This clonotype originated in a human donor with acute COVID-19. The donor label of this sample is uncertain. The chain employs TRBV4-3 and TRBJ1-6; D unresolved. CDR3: CASSQLRGGNNSPLHF. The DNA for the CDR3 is TGCGCCAGCAGCCAATTACGAGGAGGGAATAATTCACCCCTCCACTTT.